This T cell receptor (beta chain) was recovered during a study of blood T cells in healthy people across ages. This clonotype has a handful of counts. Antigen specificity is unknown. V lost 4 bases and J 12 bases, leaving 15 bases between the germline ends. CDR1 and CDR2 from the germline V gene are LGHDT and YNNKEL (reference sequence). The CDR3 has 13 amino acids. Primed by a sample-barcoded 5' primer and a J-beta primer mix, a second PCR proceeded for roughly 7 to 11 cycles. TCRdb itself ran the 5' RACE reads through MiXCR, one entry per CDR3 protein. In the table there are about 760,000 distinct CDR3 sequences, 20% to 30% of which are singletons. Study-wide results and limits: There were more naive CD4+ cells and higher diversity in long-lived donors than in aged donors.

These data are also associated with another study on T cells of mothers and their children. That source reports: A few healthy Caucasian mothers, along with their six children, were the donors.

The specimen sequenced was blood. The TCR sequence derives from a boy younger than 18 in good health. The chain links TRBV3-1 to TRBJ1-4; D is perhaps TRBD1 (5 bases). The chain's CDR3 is CASSRGEQGELFF. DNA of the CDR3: TGTGCCAGCAGCCGGGGGGAACAAGGTGAACTGTTTTTT.